This TCR beta chain originates from a study of OX40 agonist ivuxolimab in advanced cancers. Overall study findings and caveats: Doses of 0.1 to 3.0 mg/kg were accompanied by clonal expansion of CD4+ and CD8+ blood T cells by week 6. Among T cells, CD8+ cells averaged more expanded clones than CD4+ cells. Still undetermined is the antigen specificity of the expanded peripheral T cells.

Repertoires were generated with immunoSEQ multiplex PCR, while TCRdb's copy carries only in-frame clones and drops some. The sample has around 80,000 clones; 85% to 90% are singletons. Worth noting for this clone: What it recognizes is unknown.

This CDR3 comprises 14 residues. Germline V gene data show CDR1 as SEHNR and CDR2 as FQNEAQ (reference sequence). Deletions cut 0 bases from V and 0 bases from J, with 6 bases between. The sequence was obtained from an adult with an advanced solid tumor such as melanoma, head and neck, liver or kidney cancer. The gene calls are TRBV7-9 and TRBJ2-7, with D perhaps TRBD1 (5 bases). The sample consisted of CD4+ or CD8+ T cells sorted from blood, taken in a trial of the OX40 agonist ivuxolimab. CDR3 nucleotide sequence: TGTGCCAGCAGCTTAGCAGGACACTCCTACGAGCAGTACTTC. Protein product: CASSLAGHSYEQYF.